These T cell receptor beta chains were read from a single sample in a study of beta chain features in type 1 diabetes. Some clones are missing from TCRdb's copy, which holds only in-frame ones; the method was immunoSEQ multiplex PCR. Here the sample spans roughly 400,000 clones, about 15% being singletons. Sequenced: naive CD4+ T cells from blood. The receptors stem from a woman aged 18-29 years in good health. Each CDR3 is given without its conserved first and last residue. A row's size may be missing; if present it is once, few, many or a size class.

TRBV30	TRBJ1-1	few	AWIQVNTEAF
TRBV7-9	TRBJ1-5	few	ASSPGQGGNQPQH
TRBV6-5	TRBJ1-2	-	ASTRTGAGYT
TRBV7-2	TRBJ2-7	-	ASSQAGSYEQY
TRBV5-1	TRBJ2-7	few	ASSLVSLLYEQY
TRBV9	TRBJ2-7	-	ASSPNRGRDEQY
TRBV25-1	TRBJ2-7	few	ASSGQTYEQY
TRBV9	TRBJ2-3	few	ASSVGRDTDTQY
TRBV7-2	TRBJ2-7	-	ASSLIKGGYEQY
TRBV18	TRBJ1-2	few	ASSPVQANNYGYT
TRBV7-2	TRBJ2-1	-	ASSFRSGGADEQF
TRBV6-9	TRBJ1-5	few	ASSRTGKSGNQPQH
TRBV30	TRBJ2-1	few	AWSRDNEQF
TRBV4-1	TRBJ2-1	few	ASSQVWGGRHNEQF
TRBV9	TRBJ1-1	few	ASSVFLDRDTEAF
TRBV7-2	TRBJ2-6	-	ASSQGSSGANVLT
TRBV5-4	TRBJ2-7	-	ASSRKDSGSYEQY
TRBV29-1	TRBJ2-1	-	SVERVGLAGAISYNEQF
TRBV7-9	TRBJ2-1	-	ASSFPPSGSYNEQF
TRBV13	TRBJ2-7	few	ASSLSGRPTYEQY
TRBV6-4	TRBJ2-1	-	ASSPSGVNEQF
TRBV30	TRBJ2-7	-	AWSPKLAGGAYEQY
TRBV30	TRBJ2-7	-	AWTRTGRSYEQY
TRBV28	TRBJ2-7	few	ASSSQATYEQY
TRBV6-5	TRBJ2-5	-	ASSYRGLAGVETQY
TRBV6-5	TRBJ2-7	-	ASSSEGSYEQY
TRBV28	TRBJ2-7	-	ASSPPGVAGRQY
TRBV7-2	TRBJ2-1	-	ASSLGGSRNEQF
TRBV9	TRBJ2-7	-	ASSVGVTGSYEQY
TRBV2	TRBJ1-2	-	ASSGDRNYGYT
TRBV29-1	TRBJ2-1	few	SVYLAGAIRGQF
TRBV4-3	TRBJ1-2	-	ASSQARSRETMGYT